The 25 T cell receptor beta chains presented below share a single source sample, sequenced in a study of memory CD4+ T cells and cytomegalovirus serostatus. TCRdb's table, derived via immunoSEQ multiplex PCR, lists solely in-frame clones and lacks some. The sample lists around 60,000 clones, approximately 77% seen once, with around 0.81% in the top ten. Single viable CD3+CD4+CD8-CD45RO+ cells were sorted as the memory CD4+ T cells. Sequences were obtained from memory CD4+ T cells from blood. The receptor set was obtained from an adult in good health and CMV-seronegative.

This clone was recorded a few times. This sequence joins TRBV10-3 and TRBJ1-5; TRBD1 is a possible D gene (6 bases). Germline CDR1 reads ENHRY; CDR2 reads SYGVKD. The V end lost 0 bases, the J end lost 6 bases, and 12 bases lay between the germline ends. This CDR3 has 15 residues. The CDR3 loop is CAISESVAGVQPQHF. The CDR3 DNA reads TGTGCCATCAGTGAGTCGGTGGCAGGGGTTCAGCCCCAGCATTTT.

The sample holds a few counts of this clone. The chain employs TRBV7-2 and TRBJ2-7; 9 bases fit TRBD1. CDR3 size: 15 residues. Unmatched junction bases numbered 4, after V lost 1 base and J lost 3 bases. Germline-derived CDR1 and CDR2 are SGHTA and FQGNSA. The CDR3 bases are TGTGCCAGCAGCTTAGGACTGGGACAGGGCTACGAGCAGTACTTC. It yields the protein CASSLGLGQGYEQYF.

This clone turned up a few times. This chain joins TRBV5-5 and TRBJ1-5; D remains ambiguous. The V gene's germline CDR1 is SGHKS and CDR2 YYEKEE (reference sequence). The ends were cut back, 3 bases at V and 5 bases at J, with 9 bases in the middle. The CDR3 is 13 residues long. Here the CDR3 DNA reads TGTGCCAGCAGCTCTCCGGGTGATCAGCCCCAGCATTTT. This encodes CASSSPGDQPQHF.

V usage is TRBV5-1 and J usage is TRBJ1-4; 9 bases align to TRBD1. CDR3 size: 15 residues. V gave up 0 bases and J gave up 5 bases; unmatched junction bases: 2. Germline assignment: CDR1 SGHRS and CDR2 YFSETQ. This CDR3 is CASSLAGTGNEKLFF. The CDR3 nucleotides read TGCGCCAGCAGCTTGGCCGGGACAGGGAATGAAAAACTGTTTTTT.

The CDR3 DNA reads as TGTGCCAGCAGAAAACAGGGGAGCGACGAGCAGTACTTC. Its translation is CASRKQGSDEQYF. V usage is TRBV5-4 and J usage is TRBJ2-7; 7 positions agree with TRBD1. Trimming removed 5 bases from V and 5 bases from J; junction bases left unmatched: 7. The CDR3 is made up of 13 amino acids. Germline CDR1 reads SGHNT; CDR2 reads YYREEE (reference sequence).

This clone was detected only a few times. The chain carries TRBV7-9 and TRBJ1-3, with TRBD1 matching 8 bases. CDR1 SEHNR and CDR2 FQNEAQ come from the germline V gene (reference sequence). The junction had 5 bases not matched to a gene; V was cut back by 4 bases and J by 0 bases. There are 16 residues in the CDR3. Here the CDR3 reads CASSWGQEFSGNTIYF. The DNA of the CDR3 is TGTGCCAGCAGCTGGGGACAGGAGTTCTCTGGAAACACCATATATTTT.

The rearrangement joins TRBV28 to TRBJ1-2; D gene unclear. V gave up 5 bases and J gave up 4 bases, with 11 bases separating them. The CDR3 is 13 amino acids. CDR1 and CDR2 (germline): MDHEN, SYDVKM. For the CDR3, the DNA is TGTGCCAGCAGTAATGACCCATCCTATGGCTACACCTTC. Its protein product is CASSNDPSYGYTF.

The chain links TRBV5-4 to TRBJ1-2; D is possibly TRBD1 (5 bases). Per germline, CDR1 SGHNT and CDR2 YYREEE (reference sequence). The CDR3 extends over 12 amino acids. The V and J ends lost 4 bases and 4 bases respectively, with 8 bases between them. The CDR3 DNA follows: TGTGCCAGCAGCCGGGACGCCTATGGCTACACCTTC. Translated, it gives CASSRDAYGYTF.

The chain carries TRBV5-8 and TRBJ2-7, with D tentatively TRBD1 (6 bases). From germline, CDR1 is SGHTS and CDR2 YDEGEE. Trimming took 2 bases from V and 4 from J, leaving 16 bases between them. The CDR3 totals 15 residues. CDR3 in DNA: TGTGCCAGCAGCTTACAGGGTAAAGTAGGATACGAGCAGTACTTC. It translates to CASSLQGKVGYEQYF.

The chain recombines TRBV7-2 with TRBJ2-1, with a weak D call TRBD2 (6 bases). The germline V gene encodes CDR1 SGHTA and CDR2 FQGNSA. The CDR3 is 15 amino acids. V was pared by 1 base and J by 4 bases, with 11 bases between. The CDR3 reads CASSLGASAYNEQFF. The CDR3 DNA follows: TGTGCCAGCAGCTTAGGGGCTAGCGCGTACAATGAGCAGTTCTTC.

V is TRBV19 and J is TRBJ2-7; D ambiguous. The germline V gene has CDR1 LNHDA and CDR2 SQIVND (reference sequence). Between the trimmed V and J ends, which lost 6 bases and 6 bases, there was a span of 15 bases. CDR3 length: 13 amino acids. The CDR3 loop is CASRAPGSGEQYF. Here the CDR3 DNA reads TGTGCCAGTAGGGCTCCCGGCTCGGGCGAGCAGTACTTC.

The V gene is TRBV5-8, the J gene TRBJ2-6; D not certain. Trimming pared 4 bases from V and 2 bases from J, leaving 10 bases between. The CDR3 has 15 residues. Per the germline V gene, CDR1 is SGHTS and CDR2 is YDEGEE. The CDR3 DNA is TGTGCCAGCAGCCCCCGGTGGACTGGGGCCAACGTCCTGACTTTC. As protein: CASSPRWTGANVLTF.

V is TRBV4-2 and J is TRBJ2-7; possible D gene TRBD2, 6 bases. The CDR3 covers 16 residues. Germline-derived CDR1 and CDR2 are LGHNA and YNFKEQ. Trimming pared 1 base from V and 2 bases from J, leaving 15 bases between. The CDR3 DNA follows: TGTGCCAGCAGCCAAGGGGGGGTAGGGTTTACCTACGAGCAGTACTTC. As protein: CASSQGGVGFTYEQYF.

The rearrangement joins TRBV19 to TRBJ2-1; D may be TRBD2 (6 bases). Germline V gene data show CDR1 as LNHDA and CDR2 as SQIVND (reference sequence). The CDR3 contains 15 residues. The V end lost 3 bases, the J end lost 4 bases, and 13 bases lay between the germline ends. Here the CDR3 DNA reads TGTGCCAGTAGTATGGTCCAGCGGGTTTACAATGAGCAGTTCTTC. Its protein is CASSMVQRVYNEQFF.

This chain joins TRBV19 and TRBJ1-5; no clear D gene. Trimming stripped 10 bases from V and 1 base from J, with 11 bases between. In germline, CDR1 is LNHDA, CDR2 SQIVND (reference sequence). The CDR3 totals 13 residues. As DNA, the CDR3 is TGTGCCACCAACGATCGGAGCAATCAGCCCCAGCATTTT. Translated, it gives CATNDRSNQPQHF.

In its sample, this clone was seen once. The gene calls are TRBV10-3 and TRBJ1-1; the D gene is possibly TRBD1 (6 bases). Germline V lookup: CDR1 ENHRY, CDR2 SYGVKD. Between the trimmed V and J ends, which lost 7 bases and 0 bases, there was a span of 12 bases. The CDR3 runs 14 residues. Written as DNA, the CDR3 is TGTGCCATCACCAAGGACAGCATGAACACTGAAGCTTTCTTT. Protein product: CAITKDSMNTEAFF.

The chain links TRBV7-8 to TRBJ1-3; D is uncertain. The germline gives CDR1 SGHVS, CDR2 FQNEAQ. V was pared by 3 bases and J by 2 bases, with 8 bases between. This CDR3 has 14 amino acids. CDR3: CASSFEDPGNTIYF. The CDR3 nucleotides are TGTGCCAGCAGCTTCGAGGATCCTGGAAACACCATATATTTT.

The J gene is TRBJ2-1, the V gene TRBV29-1; D is possibly TRBD2 (5 bases). Germline V gene sequence: CDR1 SQVTM, CDR2 ANQGSEA. The CDR3 runs 14 residues. Trimming pared 4 bases from V and 2 bases from J, leaving 12 bases between. As DNA, the CDR3 is TGCAGCGTTGTCCAAGCGGCTACCTACAATGAGCAGTTCTTC. Its translation is CSVVQAATYNEQFF.

This clone showed up just once. The chain couples TRBV10-2 to TRBJ2-7, with D hard to call. CDR1 and CDR2 (germline): WSHSY, SAAADI. Trimming stripped 4 bases from V and 3 bases from J, with 7 bases between. This CDR3 contains 12 residues. CDR3 coding DNA: TGCGCCAGCAGTGCCCCTCTCTACGAGCAGTACTTC. Translated: CASSAPLYEQYF.

V and J are TRBV11-2 and TRBJ2-5; 10 bases are shared with TRBD1. The CDR3 loop spans 15 amino acids. Germline loops: CDR1 SGHAT, CDR2 FQNNGV. V was pared by 1 base and J by 6 bases, with 5 bases of the junction left unmatched. CDR3 amino acids: CASSLGGQGEKTQYF. Written as DNA, the CDR3 is TGTGCCAGCAGCTTAGGTGGACAGGGGGAAAAGACCCAGTACTTC.

This clone was counted once. The V call is TRBV27, the J call TRBJ2-5; D uncertain. CDR3 length: 14 residues. Germline V gene lookup returns CDR1 MNHEY and CDR2 SMNVEV (reference sequence). V was clipped by 2 bases and J by 5 bases, with 12 bases between them. The CDR3 DNA reads TGTGCCAGCAGTTTAAGGTTGGGGTTGGAGACCCAGTACTTC. Translating it yields CASSLRLGLETQYF.

About this clone: This CDR3 fails to terminate in the conserved phenylalanine or tryptophan, so it likely reflects a read error. No DNA is shown, since the ends of the CDR3 on it are uncertain; the CDR3 is the one TCRdb lists. Here the CDR3 reads CASSGSPGQAKNIV. The genes are TRBV5-4 and TRBJ1-1; the table's D call TRBD1 went unverified against the DNA. The CDR3 is 14 residues long, counting both termini. CDR1 is SGHNT and CDR2 is YYREEE in the germline V gene (reference sequence).

This chain joins TRBV10-2 and TRBJ1-1; no reliable D call. The ends were cut back, 7 bases at V and 1 base at J, with 10 bases in the middle. The CDR3 is 13 amino acids. The germline CDR1 and CDR2 sequences are WSHSY and SAAADI. For the CDR3, the DNA is TGCGCCAGCACCCGAGTGGGGAACACTGAAGCTTTCTTT. This encodes CASTRVGNTEAFF.

This chain joins TRBV5-1 and TRBJ1-2; 8 nucleotides line up with TRBD1. The germline V gene encodes CDR1 SGHRS and CDR2 YFSETQ. Trimming took 0 bases from V and 2 from J; bases not matched to a gene: 3. The CDR3 is 15 residues long. CDR3 in DNA: TGCGCCAGCAGCTTGGGGACAGGGTCAAACTATGGCTACACCTTC. Translation: CASSLGTGSNYGYTF.

The chain recombines TRBV7-2 with TRBJ2-3, with TRBD2 identical over 8 bases. Unmatched junction bases numbered 3, after V lost 8 bases and J lost 2 bases. The CDR3 contains 13 residues. CDR1 SGHTA and CDR2 FQGNSA come from the germline V gene. CDR3 sequence reads: CASRGGVTDTQYF. The CDR3 DNA sequence: TGTGCCAGCCGGGGGGGAGTCACAGATACGCAGTATTTT.